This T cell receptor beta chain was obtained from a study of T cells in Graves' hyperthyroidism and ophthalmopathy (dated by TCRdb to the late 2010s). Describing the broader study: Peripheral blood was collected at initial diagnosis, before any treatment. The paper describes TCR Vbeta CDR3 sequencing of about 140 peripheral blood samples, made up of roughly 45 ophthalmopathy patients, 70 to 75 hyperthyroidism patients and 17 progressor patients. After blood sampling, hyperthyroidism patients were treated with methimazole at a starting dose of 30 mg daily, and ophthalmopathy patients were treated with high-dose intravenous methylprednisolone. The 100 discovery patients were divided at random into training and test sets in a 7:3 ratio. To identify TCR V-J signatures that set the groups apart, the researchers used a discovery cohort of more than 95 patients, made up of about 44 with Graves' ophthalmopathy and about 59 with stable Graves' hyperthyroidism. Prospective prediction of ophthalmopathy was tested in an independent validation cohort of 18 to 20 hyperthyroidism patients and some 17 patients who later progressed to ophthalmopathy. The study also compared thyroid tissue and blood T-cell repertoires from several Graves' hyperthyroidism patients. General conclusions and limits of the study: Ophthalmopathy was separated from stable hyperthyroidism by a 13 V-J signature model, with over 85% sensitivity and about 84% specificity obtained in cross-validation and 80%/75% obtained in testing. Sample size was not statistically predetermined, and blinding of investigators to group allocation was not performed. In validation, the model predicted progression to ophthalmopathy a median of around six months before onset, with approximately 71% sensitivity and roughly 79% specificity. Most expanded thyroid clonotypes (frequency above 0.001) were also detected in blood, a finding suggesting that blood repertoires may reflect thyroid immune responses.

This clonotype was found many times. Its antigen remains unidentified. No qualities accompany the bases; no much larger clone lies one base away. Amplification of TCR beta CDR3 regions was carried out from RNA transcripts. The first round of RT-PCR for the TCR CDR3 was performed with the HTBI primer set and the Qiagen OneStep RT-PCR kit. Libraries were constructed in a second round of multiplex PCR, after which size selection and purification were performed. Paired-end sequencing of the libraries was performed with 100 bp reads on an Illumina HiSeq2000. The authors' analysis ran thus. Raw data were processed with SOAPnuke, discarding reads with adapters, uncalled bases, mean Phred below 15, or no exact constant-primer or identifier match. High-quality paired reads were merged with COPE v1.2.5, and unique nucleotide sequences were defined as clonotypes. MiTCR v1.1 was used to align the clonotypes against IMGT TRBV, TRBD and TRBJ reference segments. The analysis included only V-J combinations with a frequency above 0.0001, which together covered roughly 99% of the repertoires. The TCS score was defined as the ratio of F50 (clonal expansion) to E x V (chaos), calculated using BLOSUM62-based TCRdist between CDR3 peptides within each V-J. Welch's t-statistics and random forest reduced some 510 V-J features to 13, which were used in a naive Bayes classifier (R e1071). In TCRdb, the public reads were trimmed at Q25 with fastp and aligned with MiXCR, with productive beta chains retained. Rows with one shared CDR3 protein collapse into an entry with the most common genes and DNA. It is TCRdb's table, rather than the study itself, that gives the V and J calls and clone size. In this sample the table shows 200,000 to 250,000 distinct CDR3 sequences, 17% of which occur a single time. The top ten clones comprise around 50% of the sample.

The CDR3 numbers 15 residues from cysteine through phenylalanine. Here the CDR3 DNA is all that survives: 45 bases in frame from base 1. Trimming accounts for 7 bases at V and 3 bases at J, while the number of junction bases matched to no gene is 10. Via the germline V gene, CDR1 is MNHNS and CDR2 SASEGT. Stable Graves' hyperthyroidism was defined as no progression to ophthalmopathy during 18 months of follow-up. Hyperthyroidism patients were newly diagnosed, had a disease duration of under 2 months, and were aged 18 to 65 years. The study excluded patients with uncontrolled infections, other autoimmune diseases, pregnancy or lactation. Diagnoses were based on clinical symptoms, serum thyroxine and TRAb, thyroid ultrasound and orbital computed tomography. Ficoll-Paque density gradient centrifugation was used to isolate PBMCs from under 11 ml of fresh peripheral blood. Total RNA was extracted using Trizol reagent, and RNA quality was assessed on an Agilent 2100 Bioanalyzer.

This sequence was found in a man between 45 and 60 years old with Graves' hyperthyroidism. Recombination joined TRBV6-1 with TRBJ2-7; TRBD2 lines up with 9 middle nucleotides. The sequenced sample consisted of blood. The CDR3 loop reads CASMKMASGNYEQYF. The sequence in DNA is TGTGCCAGCATGAAGATGGCTAGCGGGAACTACGAGCAGTACTTC.